The rows below give T cell receptor beta chains drawn from one sample of a study of control samples from healthy donors and cancer patients. The data were produced by immunoSEQ multiplex PCR, yet TCRdb's version contains in-frame clones alone and is incomplete. The table records about 47,000 clones, about four fifths of them present only once. The sequenced sample was blood. The receptors stem from a man between 65 and 85 years old in good health. Both conserved end residues are part of each CDR3. D genes are given only for firm matches. Clone sizes are given selectively: once, few, many, or a class where the clone is expanded.

>-|TRBJ1-6|TRBD1|TRBV11-3
CASSFRDSFLYNSPLHF
TGTGCCAGCAGCTTTCGGGACAGCTTTCTTTATAATTCACCCCTCCACTTT
>-|TRBJ2-5|-|TRBV5-1
CASSLSSGTQETQYF
TGCGCCAGCAGCTTGTCGTCCGGGACCCAAGAGACCCAGTACTTC
>few|TRBJ1-5|-|TRBV28
CASSYGDNQPQHF
TGTGCCAGCAGTTATGGGGACAATCAGCCCCAGCATTTT
>-|TRBJ2-3|TRBD2|TRBV5-1
CASSPLAGTDTQYF
TGCGCCAGCAGTCCACTAGCGGGCACAGATACGCAGTATTTT
>once|TRBJ1-2|-|TRBV5-4
CASSLRTELPYGYTF
TGTGCCAGCAGCTTGAGGACAGAACTACCCTATGGCTACACCTTC
>-|TRBJ2-2|-|TRBV29-1
CSVEMGYTGELFF
TGCAGCGTTGAAATGGGATACACCGGGGAGCTGTTTTTT
>-|TRBJ1-2|TRBD1|TRBV15
CATRPGWDSDIYGYTF
TGTGCCACCAGGCCGGGGTGGGACAGCGACATCTATGGCTACACCTTC
>few|TRBJ2-7|-|TRBV12-2
CASRQQRQYF
TGTGCAAGTCGCCAGCAGCGGCAGTACTTC
>-|TRBJ1-1|-|TRBV7-8
CASSWGENTEAFF
TGTGCCAGCAGCTGGGGGGAGAACACTGAAGCTTTCTTT
>-|TRBJ2-1|TRBD1|TRBV10-2
CASLRTGTYNEQFF
TGCGCCAGCCTGAGGACAGGGACGTACAATGAGCAGTTCTTC
>-|TRBJ2-5|-|TRBV5-6
CASSLAGAQETQYF
TGTGCCAGCAGCTTAGCAGGGGCCCAAGAGACCCAGTACTTC
>few|TRBJ2-3|-|TRBV11-2
CASSLVRGPSTDTQYF
TGTGCCAGCAGCTTGGTCCGGGGCCCTAGCACAGATACGCAGTATTTT
>-|TRBJ2-7|-|TRBV2
CASKISPSPTYEQYF
TGTGCCAGCAAAATATCACCATCTCCAACCTACGAGCAGTACTTC
>-|TRBJ1-2|TRBD1|TRBV6-5
CASREGQGAIYGYTF
TGTGCCAGCAGAGAGGGACAGGGGGCCATCTATGGCTACACCTTC
>few|TRBJ2-7|-|TRBV5-4
CASSKGTVSSYEQYF
TGTGCCAGCAGCAAGGGGACTGTGAGCTCCTACGAGCAGTACTTC
>-|TRBJ2-1|TRBD1|TRBV10-3
CAISPGTGPGIF
TGTGCCATCAGTCCCGGGACAGGGCCGGGGATCTTC
>-|TRBJ2-3|TRBD2|TRBV24-1
CATSDRLAGGDTQYF
TGTGCCACCAGTGATAGACTAGCGGGAGGGGATACGCAGTATTTT
>-|TRBJ2-1|-|TRBV7-9
CASSPGGEQFF
TGTGCCAGCAGCCCGGGCGGTGAGCAGTTCTTC
>-|TRBJ2-7|TRBD2|TRBV6-1
CASSEAQRLAANLLYEQYF
TGTGCCAGCAGTGAAGCGCAGAGACTAGCGGCGAACCTTCTCTACGAGCAGTACTTC
>-|TRBJ2-5|TRBD2|TRBV5-5
CASSFTSGETQYF
TGTGCCAGCAGCTTTACTAGCGGGGAGACCCAGTACTTC
>-|TRBJ2-3|TRBD1|TRBV29-1
CSVDWTGRTDTQYF
TGCAGCGTTGATTGGACAGGGAGGACAGATACGCAGTATTTT
>-|TRBJ2-5|-|TRBV2
CAGGTSQETQYF
TGTGCCGGCGGGACAAGCCAAGAGACCCAGTACTTC
>once|TRBJ1-1|-|TRBV5-4
CASSLGGSLGAFF
TGTGCCAGCAGCTTGGGTGGGTCCCTGGGGGCTTTCTTT
>few|TRBJ2-2|-|TRBV29-1
CSALTSGTLLTGELFF
TGCAGCGCCCTCACGTCGGGAACCCTATTGACCGGGGAGCTGTTTTTT
>-|TRBJ2-1|-|TRBV18
CASSPTLGNEQFF
TGTGCCAGCTCACCAACACTAGGCAATGAGCAGTTCTTC
>few|TRBJ2-5|-|TRBV21-1
CASSDYPTSGGPFWETQYF
TGTGCCAGCAGCGACTATCCGACTAGCGGGGGGCCCTTCTGGGAGACCCAGTACTTC
>few|TRBJ1-2|TRBD1|TRBV28
CASSPPRGGAGYTF
TGTGCCAGCAGCCCCCCGCGAGGGGGCGCGGGCTACACCTTC
>-|TRBJ2-7|TRBD2|TRBV4-1
CASSEGRDYSYEQYF
TGCGCCAGCAGCGAAGGCCGGGACTACTCCTACGAGCAGTACTTC
>-|TRBJ1-1|TRBD1|TRBV10-3
CAISESLQGVRRNTEAFF
TGTGCCATCAGTGAGTCGTTACAGGGGGTCCGAAGAAACACTGAAGCTTTCTTT
>-|TRBJ2-3|-|TRBV5-4
CASSSSGGRSTDTQYF
TGTGCCAGCAGCTCGTCAGGGGGGCGTAGCACAGATACGCAGTATTTT
>-|TRBJ2-7|-|TRBV5-1
CASSTRAGPYEQYF
TGCGCCAGCAGTACAAGGGCAGGGCCCTACGAGCAGTACTTC
>-|TRBJ2-3|TRBD2|TRBV29-1
CSVKGLAGATDTQYF
TGCAGCGTTAAAGGACTAGCGGGGGCCACAGATACGCAGTATTTT
>-|TRBJ2-7|TRBD2|TRBV6-2/TRBV6-3
CASSYSMFGLAYEQYF
TGTGCCAGCAGTTACTCGATGTTTGGACTAGCCTACGAGCAGTACTTC
>-|TRBJ1-5|TRBD1|TRBV2
CASTQGARDQPQHF
TGTGCCAGCACCCAGGGGGCTCGGGATCAGCCCCAGCATTTT
>-|TRBJ2-3|-|TRBV28
CASIPTGGTDTQYF
TGTGCCAGCATCCCGACGGGAGGCACAGATACGCAGTATTTT
>-|TRBJ1-3|-|TRBV7-8
CASSLGQLNSIYF
TGTGCCAGCAGCTTAGGACAGCTAAACTCCATATATTTT
>-|TRBJ2-1|TRBD2|TRBV19
CASSSPRTSGRAGDEQFF
TGTGCCAGTAGTAGTCCCCGGACTAGCGGGAGGGCCGGGGATGAGCAGTTCTTC
>-|TRBJ2-1|-|TRBV3-1/TRBV3-2
CASSLTGLGQQFF
TGTGCCAGCAGTCTGACAGGTCTCGGGCAGCAGTTCTTC
>-|TRBJ1-6|-|TRBV7-2
CASSDNVVPLHF
TGTGCCAGCAGCGACAACGTCGTACCCCTCCACTTT
>-|TRBJ1-2|-|TRBV6-5
CASAMGGVAGYTF
TGTGCCTCAGCCATGGGGGGCGTCGCTGGCTACACCTTC
>-|TRBJ2-7|TRBD2|TRBV6-5
CASSYLAGGPGEQYF
TGTGCCAGCAGTTATCTAGCGGGGGGGCCGGGCGAGCAGTACTTC
>-|TRBJ2-5|TRBD1|TRBV6-1
CASSEGTGRTQYF
TGTGCCAGCAGTGAAGGGACAGGCAGGACCCAGTACTTC
>-|TRBJ2-3|-|TRBV4-1
CASSQDKGRDTDTQYF
TGCGCCAGCAGCCAAGATAAGGGAAGGGACACAGATACGCAGTATTTT
>-|TRBJ2-7|-|TRBV6-2/TRBV6-3
CASSPGPTGTESF
TGTGCCAGCAGTCCGGGGCCAACGGGGACGGAGTCCTTC
>-|TRBJ2-1|-|TRBV15
CATSSDTNEQFF
TGTGCCACCAGCAGTGATACGAATGAGCAGTTCTTC
>-|TRBJ2-3|TRBD2|TRBV29-1
CSVRREANTQYF
TGCAGCGTTCGACGGGAGGCCAATACGCAGTATTTT
>-|TRBJ2-5|-|TRBV20-1
CSASSSIETQYF
TGCAGTGCTAGTTCCTCTATAGAGACCCAGTACTTC
>-|TRBJ2-7|TRBD1|TRBV7-2
CASSLTGQPRSYEQYF
TGTGCCAGCAGCCTAACGGGACAGCCAAGGTCCTACGAGCAGTACTTC
>-|TRBJ1-1|-|TRBV2
CASRIPGTEAFF
TGTGCCAGCAGGATCCCGGGCACTGAAGCTTTCTTT
>few|TRBJ1-5|-|TRBV18
CASSPQRGGGQPQHF
TGTGCCAGCTCACCACAGAGGGGCGGGGGGCAGCCCCAGCATTTT
>-|TRBJ2-7|-|TRBV24-1
CATSDSGRRSEQYF
TGTGCCACCAGTGATTCGGGACGGCGGAGCGAGCAGTACTTC